The sample holds a few counts of the clone carrying this TCR beta chain. Repertoires were generated with immunoSEQ multiplex PCR, while TCRdb's copy carries only in-frame clones and drops some. The sample lists roughly 64,000 clones; 75% to 90% were seen once. This sample was included in a study of OX40 agonist ivuxolimab in advanced cancers. In the study overall: The treatment was a fully human IgG2 OX40 agonist, ivuxolimab.

Germline V gene data show CDR1 as SGHDT and CDR2 as YYEEEE. V lost 4 bases and J lost 6; bases outside the gene matches: 17. CDR3 length: 17 amino acids. Here the sequenced sample was CD4+ or CD8+ T cells sorted from blood, taken in a trial of the OX40 agonist ivuxolimab. The source is an adult with an advanced solid tumor such as melanoma, head and neck, liver or kidney cancer. This chain connects TRBV5-6 to TRBJ2-7; 9 nucleotides agree with TRBD1. The CDR3 spells CASSPKGVLGQGIEQYF. CDR3 DNA sequence: TGTGCCAGCAGCCCAAAGGGCGTCCTAGGACAGGGGATCGAGCAGTACTTC.